This TCR beta chain comes out of a study of identical twins. Study-wide results and caveats: Invariant MAIT and iNKT cells may have partly biased zero-insertion analyses.

The V end lost 1 base, the J end lost 1 base, and 11 bases lay between the germline ends. Germline V CDR1 and CDR2: SGHKS, YYEKEE (reference sequence). The CDR3 runs to 15 residues. Unique molecular identifiers were present on the cDNA, and a universal primer site came from template switching. TCRdb re-called the 5' RACE reads through MiXCR, storing one row per CDR3 protein. The sample carries roughly 690,000 distinct CDR3 sequences, 5.5% to 7.5% recorded once. This clonotype came up many times. Its specificity is unknown. The sample consisted of naive T cells sorted from blood. This chain joins TRBV5-5 and TRBJ1-1; tentatively, D is TRBD1 (6 bases). This TCR came from a young man in good health. The DNA for the CDR3 is TGTGCCAGCAGCTTGTCAGGGGTAACGAACACTGAAGCTTTCTTT. It is translated as CASSLSGVTNTEAFF.